The 8 T cell receptor beta chains below all came from one sample that was sequenced in a study of T-cell memory formation after mild COVID-19. TCRdb processed the 5' RACE reads anew with MiXCR; each CDR3 protein has one entry. The profile covers approximately 50,000 distinct CDR3 sequences, with around 10% appearing a single time and 12% taken by the ten largest. Sequenced material: PBMCs or a T cell subset sorted from them (not recorded which). The receptors derive from an adult woman who had mild COVID-19 (a few samples of this study predate the infection). Cell type and time point are not known.

The table lists this clonotype with a few counts. The rearrangement joins TRBV6-1 to TRBJ2-7; 7 bases are shared with TRBD1. Germline CDR1 and CDR2: MNHNS and SASEGT. V lost 6 bases, J lost 6 bases, and 11 bases stayed unmatched. The CDR3 length is 14 residues. The CDR3 here is CASRTGSSLREQYF. The CDR3 nucleotides read TGTGCCAGCAGGACAGGGTCTAGCCTACGCGAGCAGTACTTC.

The genes are TRBV14 and TRBJ2-5, with D unclear. The ends were cut back, 1 base at V and 6 bases at J, with 9 bases in the middle. Looked up from germline, CDR1 is SGHDN and CDR2 is FVKESK. The CDR3 length is 13 residues. The CDR3 DNA reads as TGTGCCAGCAGCCAAGGGGTCCGAAAGACCCAGTACTTC. It codes for CASSQGVRKTQYF.

This clonotype was seen once. The chain carries TRBV5-6 and TRBJ2-1; D ambiguous. CDR3 size: 13 residues. V was pared by 0 bases and J by 9 bases, with 10 bases between. From germline, CDR1 is SGHDT and CDR2 YYEEEE. The CDR3 coding sequence is TGTGCCAGCAGCTTGGCCGCACAAACTGAGCAGTTCTTC. It encodes CASSLAAQTEQFF. Full variable domain (missing parts from reference TRBV5-6 and TRBJ2-1): DAGVTQSPTHLIKTRGQQVTLRCSPKSGHDTVSWYQQALGQGPQFIFQYYEEEERQRGNFPDRFSGHQFPNYSSELNVNALLLGDSALYLCASSLAAQTEQFFGPGTRLTVL.

This clonotype was observed a few times. V is TRBV6-5 and J is TRBJ2-3, with D maybe TRBD1 (5 bases). Between the trimmed V and J ends, which lost 3 bases and 3 bases, there was a span of 10 bases. Germline V lookup: CDR1 MNHEY, CDR2 SVGAGI. This CDR3 region has 14 residues. Here the CDR3 DNA reads TGTGCCAGCAGTTATGGCCAGGGAACAGATACGCAGTATTTT. It yields the protein CASSYGQGTDTQYF.

This clonotype turned up a few times. This chain joins TRBV18 and TRBJ1-1; D uncertain. In germline, CDR1 is KGHSH, CDR2 LQKENI. V was shortened by 3 bases and J by 1 base, with 9 bases between the two germline ends. This CDR3 has 14 residues. The CDR3 spells CASSPAGWNTEAFF. CDR3 sequence (DNA): TGTGCCAGCTCACCGGCCGGGTGGAACACTGAAGCTTTCTTT.

This clonotype was observed a few times. V is TRBV3-1 and J is TRBJ2-1; TRBD2 matches 9 bases. This CDR3 contains 15 residues. The V and J ends lost 1 base and 7 bases, in that order; junction bases with no gene match: 5. Per germline, CDR1 LGHDT and CDR2 YNNKEL (reference sequence). CDR3 coding DNA: TGTGCCAGCAGCCAAGGCGGGGGGGCCACAAATGAGCAGTTCTTC. As protein: CASSQGGGATNEQFF.

This clonotype was picked up many times. The rearrangement joins TRBV20-1 to TRBJ2-7; TRBD1 agrees at 7 bases. This CDR3 spans 16 amino acids. Germline trimming cut 0 bases from V and 1 base from J; bases unmatched to any gene: 9. CDR1 is DFQATT and CDR2 is SNEGSKA in the germline V gene (reference sequence). CDR3 nucleotides: TGCAGTGCTAGAGATCCCGCCCGACAGGGTTCCTACGAGCAGTACTTC. This encodes CSARDPARQGSYEQYF.

CDR3 in amino acids: CSARDTGPGLAGGARETQYF. The CDR3 DNA is TGCAGTGCTAGAGACACGGGCCCGGGGCTAGCGGGGGGGGCGAGGGAGACCCAGTACTTC. This chain uses TRBV20-1 with TRBJ2-5, with 12 bases matching TRBD2. Per the germline V gene, CDR1 is DFQATT and CDR2 is SNEGSKA (reference sequence). The ends lost 0 bases at V and 5 bases at J; junction bases unmatched: 19. This CDR3 comprises 20 residues.